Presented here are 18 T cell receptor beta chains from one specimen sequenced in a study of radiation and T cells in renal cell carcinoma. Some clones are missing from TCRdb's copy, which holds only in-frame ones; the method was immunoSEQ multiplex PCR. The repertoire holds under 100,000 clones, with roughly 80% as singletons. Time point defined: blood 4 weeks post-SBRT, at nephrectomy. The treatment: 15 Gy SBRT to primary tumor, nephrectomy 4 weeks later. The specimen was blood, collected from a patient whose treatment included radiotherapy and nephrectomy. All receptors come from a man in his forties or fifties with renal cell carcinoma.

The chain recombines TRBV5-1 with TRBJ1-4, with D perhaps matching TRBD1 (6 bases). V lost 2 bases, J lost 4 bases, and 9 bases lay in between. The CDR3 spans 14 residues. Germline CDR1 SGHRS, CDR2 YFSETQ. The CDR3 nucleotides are TGCGCCAGCAGCTTACAGGGAGATAATGAAAAACTGTTTTTT. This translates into CASSLQGDNEKLFF.

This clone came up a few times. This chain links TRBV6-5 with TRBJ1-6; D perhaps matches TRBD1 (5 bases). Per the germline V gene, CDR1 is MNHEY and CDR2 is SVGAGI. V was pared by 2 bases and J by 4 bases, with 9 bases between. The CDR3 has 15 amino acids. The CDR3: CASSYVQGYNSPLHF. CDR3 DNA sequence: TGTGCCAGCAGTTACGTGCAGGGATATAATTCACCCCTCCACTTT.

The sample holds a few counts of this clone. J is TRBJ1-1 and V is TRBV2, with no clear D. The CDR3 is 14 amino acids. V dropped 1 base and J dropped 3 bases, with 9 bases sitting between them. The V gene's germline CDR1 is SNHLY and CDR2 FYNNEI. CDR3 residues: CASSEGAQYTEAFF. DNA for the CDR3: TGTGCCAGCAGTGAAGGGGCGCAGTACACTGAAGCTTTCTTT. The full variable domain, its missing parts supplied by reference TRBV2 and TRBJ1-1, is EPEVTQTPSHQVTQMGQEVILRCVPISNHLYFYWYRQILGQKVEFLVSFYNNEISEKSEIFDDQFSVERPDGSNFTLKIRSTKLEDSAMYFCASSEGAQYTEAFFGQGTRLTVV.

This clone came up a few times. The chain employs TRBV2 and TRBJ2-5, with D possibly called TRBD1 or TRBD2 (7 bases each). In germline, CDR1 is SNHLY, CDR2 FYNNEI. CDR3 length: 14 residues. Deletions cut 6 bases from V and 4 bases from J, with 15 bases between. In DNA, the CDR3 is TGTGCCAGCAGGAGTCAGGGGGAGGGAGAGACCCAGTACTTC. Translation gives CASRSQGEGETQYF.

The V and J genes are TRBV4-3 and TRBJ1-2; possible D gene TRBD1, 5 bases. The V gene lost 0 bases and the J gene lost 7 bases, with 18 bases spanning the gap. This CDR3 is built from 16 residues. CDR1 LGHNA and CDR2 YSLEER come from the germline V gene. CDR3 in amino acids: CASSQDVRAGFLGYTF. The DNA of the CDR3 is TGCGCCAGCAGCCAAGATGTTCGGGCAGGGTTTCTTGGCTACACCTTC.

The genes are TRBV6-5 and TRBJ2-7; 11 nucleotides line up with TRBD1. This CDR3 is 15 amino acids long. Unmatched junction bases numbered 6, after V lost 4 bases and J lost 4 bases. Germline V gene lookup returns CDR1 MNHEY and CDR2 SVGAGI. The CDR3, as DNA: TGTGCCAGCAGTTCACGGACAGGGGGCTATTACGAGCAGTACTTC. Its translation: CASSSRTGGYYEQYF.

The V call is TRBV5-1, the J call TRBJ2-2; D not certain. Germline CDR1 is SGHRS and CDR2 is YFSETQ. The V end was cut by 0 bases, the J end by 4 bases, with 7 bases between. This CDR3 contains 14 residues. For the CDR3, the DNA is TGCGCCAGCAGCTTGGCTCTGTCCACCGGGGAGCTGTTTTTT. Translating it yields CASSLALSTGELFF.

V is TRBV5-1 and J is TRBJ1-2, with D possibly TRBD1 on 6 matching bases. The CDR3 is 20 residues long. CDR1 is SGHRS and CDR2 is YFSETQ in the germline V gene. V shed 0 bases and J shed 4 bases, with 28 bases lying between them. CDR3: CASSLGPLGHRNHALYGYTF. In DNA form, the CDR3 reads TGCGCCAGCAGCTTGGGGCCCCTGGGACACCGAAACCACGCTCTCTATGGCTACACCTTC.

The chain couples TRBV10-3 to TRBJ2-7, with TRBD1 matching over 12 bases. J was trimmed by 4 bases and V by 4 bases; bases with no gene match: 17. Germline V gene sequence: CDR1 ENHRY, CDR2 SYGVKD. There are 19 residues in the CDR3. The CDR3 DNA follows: TGTGCCATCAGTGCTGACCGGGACAGGGGGCCCCATTTCTTATACGAGCAGTACTTC. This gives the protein CAISADRDRGPHFLYEQYF.

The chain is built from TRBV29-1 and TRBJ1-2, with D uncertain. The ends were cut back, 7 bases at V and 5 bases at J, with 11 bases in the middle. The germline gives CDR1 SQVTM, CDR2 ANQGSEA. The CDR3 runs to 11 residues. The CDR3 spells CSAAEIYGYTF. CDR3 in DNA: TGCAGCGCCGCGGAGATTTATGGCTACACCTTC.

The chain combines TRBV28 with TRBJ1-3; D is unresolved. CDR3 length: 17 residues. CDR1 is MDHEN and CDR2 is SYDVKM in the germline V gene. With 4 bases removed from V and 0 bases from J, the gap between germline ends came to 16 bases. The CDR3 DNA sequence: TGTGCCAGCAGTTCGGCCTCCGTGGTGGACTCTGGAAACACCATATATTTT. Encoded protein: CASSSASVVDSGNTIYF.

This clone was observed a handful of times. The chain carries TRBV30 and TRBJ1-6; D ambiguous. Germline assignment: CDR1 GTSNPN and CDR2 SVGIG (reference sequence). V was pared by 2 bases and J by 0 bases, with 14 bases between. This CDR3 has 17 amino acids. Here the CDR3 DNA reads TGTGCCTGGAGTAGCCGGCCGGTGAGCTCCTATAATTCACCCCTCCACTTT. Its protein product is CAWSSRPVSSYNSPLHF. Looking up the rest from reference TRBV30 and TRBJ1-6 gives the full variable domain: SQTIHQWPATLVQPVGSPLSLECTVEGTSNPNLYWYRQAAGRGLQLLFYSVGIGQISSEVPQNLSASRPQDRQFILSSKKLLLSDSGFYLCAWSSRPVSSYNSPLHFGNGTRLTVT.

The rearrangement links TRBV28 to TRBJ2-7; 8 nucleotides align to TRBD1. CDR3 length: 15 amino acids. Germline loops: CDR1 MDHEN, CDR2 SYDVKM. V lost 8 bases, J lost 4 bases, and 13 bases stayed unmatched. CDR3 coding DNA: TGTGCCAGCGGACAAACCGGACAGGGATGGTACGAGCAGTACTTC. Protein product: CASGQTGQGWYEQYF.

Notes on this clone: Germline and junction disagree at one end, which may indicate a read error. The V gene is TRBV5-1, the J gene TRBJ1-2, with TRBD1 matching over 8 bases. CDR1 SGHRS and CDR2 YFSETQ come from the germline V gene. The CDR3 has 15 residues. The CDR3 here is CASSSWDRPNYGYTF. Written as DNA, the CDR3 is TGTGCCAGCAGCTCCTGGGACAGGCCTAACTATGGCTACACCTTC.

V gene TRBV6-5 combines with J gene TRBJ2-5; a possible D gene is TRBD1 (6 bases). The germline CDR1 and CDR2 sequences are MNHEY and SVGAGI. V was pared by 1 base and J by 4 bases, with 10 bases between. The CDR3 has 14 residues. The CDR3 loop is CASSYLGGRETQYF. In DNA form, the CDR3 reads TGTGCCAGCAGTTACTTAGGGGGAAGAGAGACCCAGTACTTC.

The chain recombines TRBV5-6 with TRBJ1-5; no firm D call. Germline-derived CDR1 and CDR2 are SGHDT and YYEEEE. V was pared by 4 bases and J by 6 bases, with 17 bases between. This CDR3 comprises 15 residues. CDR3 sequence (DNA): TGTGCCAGCAGCCTAAGCACGGGGAGCGGTCAGCCCCAGCATTTT. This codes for CASSLSTGSGQPQHF. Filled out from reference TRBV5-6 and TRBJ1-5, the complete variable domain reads DAGVTQSPTHLIKTRGQQVTLRCSPKSGHDTVSWYQQALGQGPQFIFQYYEEEERQRGNFPDRFSGHQFPNYSSELNVNALLLGDSALYLCASSLSTGSGQPQHFGDGTRLSIL.

The DNA for the CDR3 is TGTGCCAGCAGCTCGAGACTAGCCGGGGATAATGAGCAGTTCTTC. It specifies CASSSRLAGDNEQFF. The chain couples TRBV7-3 to TRBJ2-1; 7 positions match TRBD2. The J segment lost 7 bases and the V segment lost 4 bases, leaving 10 bases of the junction unmatched. The CDR3 is 15 residues long. Germline V gives CDR1 SGHTA, CDR2 FQGTGA.

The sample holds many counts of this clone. CDR3 sequence: CASSRGPILEKLFF. The CDR3 DNA is TGTGCCAGCAGTCGAGGACCTATTCTCGAAAAACTGTTTTTT. The chain joins TRBV27 to TRBJ1-4; D ambiguous. Germline V CDR1 and CDR2: MNHEY, SMNVEV (reference sequence). V was shortened by 5 bases and J by 8 bases, with 15 bases between the two germline ends. The CDR3 consists of 14 residues.